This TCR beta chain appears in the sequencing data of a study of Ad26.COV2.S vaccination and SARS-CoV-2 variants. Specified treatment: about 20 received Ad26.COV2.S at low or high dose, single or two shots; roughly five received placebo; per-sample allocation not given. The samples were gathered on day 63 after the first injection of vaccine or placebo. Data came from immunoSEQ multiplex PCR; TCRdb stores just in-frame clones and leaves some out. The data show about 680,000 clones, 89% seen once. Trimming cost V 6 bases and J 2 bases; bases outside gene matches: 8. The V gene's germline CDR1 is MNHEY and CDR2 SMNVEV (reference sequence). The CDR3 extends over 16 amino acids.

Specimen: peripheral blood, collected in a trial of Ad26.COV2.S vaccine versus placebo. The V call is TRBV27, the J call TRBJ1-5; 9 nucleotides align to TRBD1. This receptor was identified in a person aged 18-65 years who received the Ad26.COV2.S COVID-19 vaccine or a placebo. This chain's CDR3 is CASRLQGAGGNQPQHF. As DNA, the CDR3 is TGTGCCAGCAGATTACAGGGGGCGGGGGGCAATCAGCCCCAGCATTTT.